The T cell receptor beta chain under discussion was sequenced for a study of T cells after yellow fever vaccination. Across the whole study: Fractions of limited cellularity were prepared by means of SMART-Seq v4 Ultra Low Input. Points from the study as a whole: Post-booster samples contained most primary-vaccination clones (more than 95% CD4, around 88% CD8).

TCRdb reanalysed the 5' RACE reads using MiXCR and keeps one entry per CDR3 protein. The repertoire includes fewer than 350,000 distinct CDR3 sequences, about 3.5% of them detected once, and less than 25% sits in the top ten. As concerns this clonotype: Antigen specificity is unknown.

CDR1 and CDR2 from the germline V gene are MNHEY and SVGEGT. The CDR3 loop spans 12 amino acids. Trimming stripped 7 bases from V and 7 bases from J, with 11 bases between. The J gene is TRBJ1-5, the V gene TRBV6-2 or TRBV6-3; D gene ambiguous. This TCR was recovered from a man aged 18 to 29 who received the YFV17D yellow fever vaccine. This specimen consisted of PBMCs, obtained on the day of the yellow fever booster vaccination. The CDR3 sequence is CASTGELQPQHF. CDR3 DNA sequence: TGTGCCAGCACGGGCGAGCTCCAGCCCCAGCATTTT.